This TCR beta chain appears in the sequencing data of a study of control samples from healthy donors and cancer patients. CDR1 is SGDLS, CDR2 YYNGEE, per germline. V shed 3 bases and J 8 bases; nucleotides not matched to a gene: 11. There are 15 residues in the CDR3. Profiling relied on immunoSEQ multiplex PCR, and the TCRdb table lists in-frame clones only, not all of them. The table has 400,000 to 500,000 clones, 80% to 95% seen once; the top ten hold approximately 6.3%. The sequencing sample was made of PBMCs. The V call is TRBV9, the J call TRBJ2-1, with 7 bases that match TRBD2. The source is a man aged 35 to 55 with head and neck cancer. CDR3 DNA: TGTGCCAGCAGCGCAGTCGGCGGGAGAACCGATGAGCAGTTCTTC. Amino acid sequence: CASSAVGGRTDEQFF. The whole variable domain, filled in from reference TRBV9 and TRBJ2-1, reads DSGVTQTPKHLITATGQRVTLRCSPRSGDLSVYWYQQSLDQGLQFLIQYYNGEERAKGNILERFSAQQFPDLHSELNLSSLELGDSALYFCASSAVGGRTDEQFFGPGTRLTVL.